Included here is one TCR beta chain sequence, with context. Its antigen remains unknown. The data originate from a study of cytomegalovirus exposure and HLA in healthy donors. The primer mix had 60 Vbeta and 13 Jbeta primers. Per the authors' pipeline: In a later analysis, of approximately 81 million unique beta chains, 9 million to 11 million appeared in at least two donors. Assay: immunoSEQ multiplex PCR; the TCRdb copy retains only in-frame clones and omits some. V and J calls and clone size are those listed in that table; D and trimming were worked out from the DNA. In the table there are about 150,000 clones, 75% to 80% of which are singletons. Study-level results: Looking again later, the authors saw that most CMV-associated TCR beta chains seemed HLA-restricted.

Germline CDR1 reads SGHKS; CDR2 reads YYEKEE (reference sequence). V lost 1 base and J 5 bases, leaving 12 bases between the germline ends. The CDR3 runs to 15 residues. This receptor was taken from a young woman in good health and CMV-seronegative. The chain has TRBV5-5 and TRBJ1-4; D remains ambiguous. The sequencing sample was made of PBMCs. The CDR3 DNA reads as TGTGCCAGCAGCTTGCCGGTCGGGGTGAATGAAAAACTGTTTTTT. Amino acid sequence: CASSLPVGVNEKLFF.